This T cell receptor (beta chain) stems from a study of T cells in Graves' hyperthyroidism and ophthalmopathy. Germline V lookup: CDR1 SEHNR, CDR2 FQNEAQ (reference sequence). Trimming removed 9 bases at V and 3 bases at J, with 21 bases between. The CDR3 totals 15 residues. Lactation, pregnancy, other autoimmune disease or uncontrolled infection excluded patients. TCR beta CDR3 sequences were amplified from RNA transcripts. The primer set for the first-round RT-PCR of the TCR CDR3 was HTBI. MiXCR was run by TCRdb on the multiplex PCR reads, yielding one entry per CDR3 protein. The sample lists about 740,000 distinct CDR3 sequences, less than 15% occurring once.

The clonotype comes from a woman aged 18-29 years with Graves' hyperthyroidism. The rearrangement joins TRBV7-9 to TRBJ2-7, with D tentatively TRBD1 (6 bases). The sample consisted of blood. In nucleotides, the CDR3 is TGTGCCAGATCTTCATCCAGGGGAGACGACTACGAGCAGTACTTC. It translates to CARSSSRGDDYEQYF. The full variable domain, its missing parts supplied by reference TRBV7-9 and TRBJ2-7, is DTGVSQNPRHKITKRGQNVTFRCDPISEHNRLYWYRQTLGQGPEFLTYFQNEAQLEKSRLLSDRFSAERPKGSFSTLEIQRTEQGDSAMYLCARSSSRGDDYEQYFGPGTRLTVT.